These T cell receptor beta chains were read from a single sample in a study of T cell responses to AZD1222 COVID-19 vaccine. TCRdb's table, derived via immunoSEQ multiplex PCR, lists solely in-frame clones and lacks some. Of 70,000 or so clones detected, around four fifths appear once; the ten largest clones hold 9% to 13%. The sequences come from peripheral blood, collected on day 0 of AZD1222 vaccination. These receptor sequences come from an adult in good health. The CDR3 runs from the conserved cysteine through the conserved F or W.

V gene	CDR3 length	J gene	CDR3 protein
TRBV3-1/TRBV3-2	15	TRBJ1-2	CASSPTPGINYGYTF
TRBV5-8	12	TRBJ1-1	CASSLFDHASFF
TRBV27	14	TRBJ2-3	CASSLILLGTARYF
TRBV4-1	17	TRBJ2-1	CASSHPEGKKVNNEQFF
TRBV6-5	14	TRBJ1-5	CASSYEEGTQPQHF
TRBV9	14	TRBJ2-3	CASSVGGSPDTQYF
TRBV18	15	TRBJ1-5	CASSLTGQPNQPQHF
TRBV12-3/TRBV12-4	13	TRBJ2-7	CASRKTGGHEQYF
TRBV5-5	16	TRBJ2-7	CASSLYAEIVFYEQYF
TRBV3-1/TRBV3-2	11	TRBJ1-1	CASRGNTEAFF
TRBV10-3	16	TRBJ2-5	CAISESAETDKETQYF
TRBV11-2	12	TRBJ2-1	CASSRGGGPGVF
TRBV5-6	12	TRBJ1-1	CASSPGQGRAFF
TRBV6-5	15	TRBJ2-7	CASRVTVVSSYEQYF
TRBV7-9	15	TRBJ1-3	CASRPRGTVGGTIYF
TRBV10-3	16	TRBJ1-2	CAISEDLKRPGDGYTF
TRBV19	15	TRBJ1-2	CASKVQGSANYGYTF
TRBV5-4	16	TRBJ1-6	CASSLAGGVSGSPLHF
TRBV10-3	16	TRBJ1-3	CAISGWGQDSGNTIYF
TRBV5-5	15	TRBJ2-2	CASSLGRGNTGELFF
TRBV28	12	TRBJ2-7	CASSYGSEEQYF
TRBV5-6	16	TRBJ2-1	CASSLDTGRIYNEQFF
TRBV5-1	14	TRBJ1-2	CASSLGQSFKGYTF
TRBV6-5	15	TRBJ1-2	CASSYFRGSGYGYTF
TRBV12-5	13	TRBJ2-1	CASGLGSYNEQFF
TRBV6-5	15	TRBJ2-3	CASIVGGGGTDTQYF
TRBV6-2/TRBV6-3	18	TRBJ2-1	CASSYFVPGRTSYNEQFF
TRBV14	15	TRBJ2-7	CASSQGAGVSYEQYF
TRBV7-2	12	TRBJ1-5	CASSKGNQPQHF
TRBV18	13	TRBJ2-1	CASSPQQYNEQFF
TRBV7-2	15	TRBJ1-1	CASSGRRQGSTEAFF
TRBV6-2/TRBV6-3	15	TRBJ2-3	CASSYSSSSTDTQYF
TRBV9	17	TRBJ2-2	CASSVSIRDSGAGELFF
TRBV13	20	TRBJ2-5	CASSLLPGTSGGAYQETQYF
TRBV7-8	16	TRBJ2-7	CASSLSFPGATYEQYF
TRBV12-3/TRBV12-4	13	TRBJ1-6	CASSFGGNSPLHF
TRBV2	13	TRBJ1-1	CASTVPGQGLAFF
TRBV28	17	TRBJ1-1	CASSSIGPQGGNTEAFF
TRBV9	16	TRBJ2-1	CASSAPGIGGYNEQFF
TRBV5-4	15	TRBJ2-6	CASSLRASGANVLTF
TRBV5-4	16	TRBJ2-2	CASSRRTATNTGELFF
TRBV4-3	15	TRBJ1-6	CASSQDLAEGSPLHF
TRBV5-1	14	TRBJ2-7	CASSKSGQGYEQYF
TRBV4-1	19	TRBJ1-5	CASSQDAGTRIMGNQPQHF
TRBV9	13	TRBJ2-5	CASSDSPRETQYF
TRBV6-5	13	TRBJ1-5	CASSYSMNQPQHF
TRBV2	15	TRBJ1-2	CASSEAGQGNYGYTF
TRBV19	16	TRBJ1-5	CASTTSVGTGTQPQHF
TRBV5-6	13	TRBJ2-1	CASSLAWANEQFF
TRBV16	15	TRBJ2-3	CASSPDRARTDTQYF
TRBV10-3	18	TRBJ1-1	CAISESFGLRDGNTEAFF
TRBV20-1	14	TRBJ1-2	CSASPAVSNYGYTF
TRBV28	15	TRBJ1-2	CASSSPTGTVYGYTF
TRBV5-6	15	TRBJ1-4	CASSLAVSTNEKLFF